The 6 T cell receptor beta chains below were found in one sample sequenced in a study of OX40 agonist ivuxolimab in advanced cancers. Sequencing was performed with immunoSEQ multiplex PCR; in TCRdb, only in-frame clones are kept and a portion is missing. Of around 67,000 clones listed, approximately 88% are singletons. Sequenced material: CD4+ or CD8+ T cells sorted from blood, taken in a trial of the OX40 agonist ivuxolimab. These receptors all come from an adult with an advanced solid tumor such as melanoma, head and neck, liver or kidney cancer.

The V and J genes are TRBV28 and TRBJ1-1; D might be TRBD1 (5 bases). CDR3 size: 13 residues. Germline CDR1 and CDR2: MDHEN and SYDVKM. With 4 bases removed from V and 4 bases from J, the gap between germline ends came to 10 bases. The CDR3 here is CASSWRGVTEAFF. CDR3 nucleotide sequence: TGTGCCAGCAGTTGGCGGGGGGTCACTGAAGCTTTCTTT. Full variable domain (outside the CDR3, taken from reference TRBV28 and TRBJ1-1): DVKVTQSSRYLVKRTGEKVFLECVQDMDHENMFWYRQDPGLGLRLIYFSYDVKMKEKGDIPEGYSVSREKKERFSLILESASTNQTSMYLCASSWRGVTEAFFGQGTRLTVV.

The chain carries TRBV7-9 and TRBJ2-5; 10 nucleotides match TRBD1. Germline V gene lookup returns CDR1 SEHNR and CDR2 FQNEAQ (reference sequence). V shed 4 bases and J 3 bases; nucleotides not matched to a gene: 5. The CDR3 extends over 15 amino acids. The CDR3 loop is CASSSRQGAEETQYF. CDR3 DNA: TGTGCCAGCAGCTCAAGACAGGGGGCGGAAGAGACCCAGTACTTC.

V gene TRBV10-3 combines with J gene TRBJ2-5, with D uncertain. The DNA end favors TRBJ2-7, so the J call may be wrong. Germline CDR1 reads ENHRY; CDR2 reads SYGVKD. The CDR3 consists of 12 residues. CDR3 sequence: CAISRDLYEQYF. The CDR3 bases are TGTGCCATCAGCCGCGACCTCTACGAGCAGTACTTC.

J is TRBJ1-2 and V is TRBV29-1; D possibly corresponds to TRBD1 (5 bases). The V and J ends lost 5 bases and 7 bases respectively, with 11 bases between them. The CDR3 loop spans 11 amino acids. Germline V gene sequence: CDR1 SQVTM, CDR2 ANQGSEA. CDR3 bases: TGCAGCGTTCGGTCAGGGATTGGCTACACCTTC. Its translation is CSVRSGIGYTF.

The CDR3 bases are TGTGCCAGCAGCCCTAGGGGGTTAGGTACGCAGTATTTT. This gives the protein CASSPRGLGTQYF. This chain joins TRBV28 and TRBJ2-3, with TRBD1 as a possible D gene (6 bases). The V gene's germline CDR1 is MDHEN and CDR2 SYDVKM. The CDR3 has 13 amino acids. V was trimmed by 6 bases and J by 8 bases, leaving 15 bases between them.

The chain employs TRBV28 and TRBJ2-5; a weak D match, TRBD1 (6 bases). Germline V gives CDR1 MDHEN, CDR2 SYDVKM. Trimming took off 6 bases at V and 3 bases at J, with 8 bases between the two ends. The CDR3 has 12 residues. CDR3 in amino acids: CASRRTEETQYF. For the CDR3, the DNA is TGTGCCAGCAGACGGACAGAAGAGACCCAGTACTTC.